These 12 T cell receptor beta chains came from one sample sequenced in a study of blood T cell repertoires in COVID-19. The table came from immunoSEQ multiplex PCR; TCRdb's copy has only in-frame clones and leaves some out. The data hold approximately 180,000 clones, with roughly 87% observed a single time. Sequencing input: peripheral blood. Receptor source: a woman in her 50s with acute or convalescent COVID-19.

The chain couples TRBV5-1 to TRBJ2-7; 8 bases map to TRBD2. The CDR3 runs 17 residues. From germline, CDR1 is SGHRS and CDR2 YFSETQ. V shed 4 bases, J shed 5 bases, and the junction held 17 bases outside the gene matches. The CDR3 region is CASSPVRQAGEIHEQYF. The CDR3 region has the DNA TGCGCCAGCAGCCCCGTGCGGCAAGCGGGAGAAATCCACGAGCAGTACTTC.

A few counts support this clone. The J gene is TRBJ2-5, the V gene TRBV19; 8 bases agree with TRBD2. The CDR3 covers 15 residues. CDR1 and CDR2 from the germline V gene are LNHDA and SQIVND (reference sequence). V lost 5 bases to trimming and J lost 0 bases; unmatched junction nucleotides: 5. In DNA form, the CDR3 reads TGTGCCAGTAGTCTTCGCGGGGGGTACCAAGAGACCCAGTACTTC. It specifies CASSLRGGYQETQYF.

This clone was seen more than once but under ten times. The V gene is TRBV7-8, the J gene TRBJ2-1; D is perhaps TRBD2 (7 bases). CDR1 is SGHVS, CDR2 FQNEAQ, per germline. V dropped 3 bases and J dropped 2 bases, with 11 bases sitting between them. This CDR3 spans 15 amino acids. The CDR3 bases are TGTGCCAGCAGCTTTTCCGGGGGGCCCTACAATGAGCAGTTCTTC. This codes for CASSFSGGPYNEQFF.

V and J are TRBV10-2 and TRBJ2-7; unclear D gene. Germline assignment: CDR1 WSHSY and CDR2 SAAADI. V lost 5 bases, J lost 0 bases, and 8 bases lay in between. The length of the CDR3 is 13 residues. CDR3 sequence: CASSPASSYEQYF. CDR3 sequence (DNA): TGCGCCAGCAGTCCTGCTAGCTCCTACGAGCAGTACTTC.

This chain joins TRBV19 and TRBJ2-7, with TRBD1 matching 10 bases. CDR1 LNHDA and CDR2 SQIVND come from the germline V gene (reference sequence). The V and J ends lost 5 bases and 7 bases, in that order; junction bases with no gene match: 11. The length of the CDR3 is 15 residues. The CDR3 coding sequence is TGTGCCAGTAGTTCACCGGGACAGGGGTCACGGGAGCAGTACTTC. As protein: CASSSPGQGSREQYF.

The chain joins TRBV18 to TRBJ1-3, with D possibly TRBD1 on 6 matching bases. Trimming shortened V by 6 bases and J by 2 bases, and 14 bases separated the two germline ends. The CDR3 has 15 residues. The germline V gene encodes CDR1 KGHSH and CDR2 LQKENI. The DNA of the CDR3 is TGTGCCAGCTCCGCAGGGGCTCCCCCTGGAAACACCATATATTTT. Protein product: CASSAGAPPGNTIYF.

This clone is a singleton in its sample. The chain couples TRBV6-6 to TRBJ1-1; tentative D call: TRBD1 (6 bases). Trimming shortened V by 4 bases and J by 3 bases, and 12 bases separated the two germline ends. The CDR3 runs to 14 residues. In germline, CDR1 is MNHNY, CDR2 SVGAGI (reference sequence). The CDR3 DNA is TGTGCCAGCAGTTCCATACAGGGCTACACTGAAGCTTTCTTT. It specifies CASSSIQGYTEAFF.

The V gene is TRBV9, the J gene TRBJ1-1; the D is unclear. V lost 4 bases and J 4 bases, leaving 14 bases between the germline ends. Germline lookup yields CDR1 SGDLS and CDR2 YYNGEE. The CDR3 covers 14 residues. The CDR3 sequence: CASSSRPGSTEAFF. CDR3 DNA sequence: TGTGCCAGCAGCTCCCGCCCGGGTAGCACTGAAGCTTTCTTT.

J is TRBJ1-5 and V is TRBV24-1; 7 nucleotides agree with TRBD1. This CDR3 has 17 residues. V lost 4 bases to trimming and J lost 4 bases; unmatched junction nucleotides: 12. CDR1 is KGHDR and CDR2 is SFDVKD in the germline V gene. CDR3 nucleotide sequence: TGTGCCACCAGTGACTCCACTAGGACAGGAGGGAATCAGCCCCAGCATTTT. Translating gives CATSDSTRTGGNQPQHF.

This clone was recorded once. Other DNA sequences of this sample code for an identical CDR3. The rearrangement joins TRBV6-5 to TRBJ1-4; tentative D call: TRBD1 (5 bases). Looked up from germline, CDR1 is MNHEY and CDR2 is SVGAGI. The CDR3 extends over 16 amino acids. V was cut by 0 bases and J by 0 bases, with 8 bases left in between. CDR3 in DNA: TGTGCCAGCAGTTACTCGCGGGGCGCAACTAATGAAAAACTGTTTTTT. Residues: CASSYSRGATNEKLFF.

On this clone: This same CDR3 is encoded by further DNA sequences in the sample. V usage is TRBV18 and J usage is TRBJ1-5; 10 bases fit TRBD1. This CDR3 has 14 residues. CDR1 KGHSH and CDR2 LQKENI come from the germline V gene. J was trimmed by 6 bases and V by 4 bases; bases with no gene match: 3. As DNA, the CDR3 is TGTGCCAGCTCACTGGGACAGGGGAGTCAGCCCCAGCATTTT. Translated, it gives CASSLGQGSQPQHF. Based on the CDR3 plus reference TRBV18 and TRBJ1-5, the full variable domain is NAGVMQNPRHLVRRRGQEARLRCSPMKGHSHVYWYRQLPEEGLKFMVYLQKENIIDESGMPKERFSAEFPKEGPSILRIQQVVRGDSAAYFCASSLGQGSQPQHFGDGTRLSIL.

V usage is TRBV4-1 and J usage is TRBJ2-7; TRBD2 matches at 7 bases. This CDR3 is built from 15 residues. Germline V lookup: CDR1 MGHRA, CDR2 YSYEKL. With 2 bases clipped from V and 5 bases from J, the junction kept 9 bases outside the gene matches. CDR3 DNA sequence: TGCGCCAGCAGCCAAAGCCCGGGACTACGAAACGAGCAGTACTTC. It encodes CASSQSPGLRNEQYF.